This is a list of T cell receptor beta chains from one sample in a study of human T cells and chemical hapten exposure. TCRdb re-called the RACE reads through MiXCR, storing one row per CDR3 protein. The table records roughly 120,000 distinct CDR3 sequences, roughly a tenth of them present only once. The sample here was whole blood, taken in connection with sensitization to the hapten diphenylcyclopropenone (DPC). The receptors originated from a woman aged 40-49 years with alopecia areata. Some clones in this sample may be carry-over from other donors' samples. Each CDR3 is given with its conserved first and last residue. The D gene is left open where the match is weak. Not all rows give a size; the values are once, few, many and, for expanded clones, a class.

CDR3 length | D gene | J gene | V gene | clone size | CDR3 protein | CDR3 DNA
13 | - | TRBJ2-3 | TRBV11-2 | - | CASSLVSVDTQYF | TGTGCCAGCAGCTTAGTGAGCGTAGATACGCAGTATTTT
13 | - | TRBJ1-5 | TRBV20-1 | many | CSAPVRADQPQHF | TGCAGTGCCCCGGTCAGGGCGGATCAGCCCCAGCATTTT
13 | - | TRBJ1-4 | TRBV7-2 | - | CASSPLPAEKLFF | TGTGCCAGCAGCCCACTGCCCGCGGAAAAACTGTTTTTT
16 | - | TRBJ2-3 | TRBV12-3/TRBV12-4 | - | CASSFRVRRGTDTQYF | TGTGCCAGCAGTTTCAGGGTTCGGAGGGGCACAGATACGCAGTATTTT
14 | - | TRBJ2-5 | TRBV5-1 | few | CASSPLGRQETQYF | TGCGCCAGCAGTCCACTAGGACGGCAAGAGACCCAGTACTTC
12 | TRBD1 | TRBJ2-7 | TRBV9 | many | CASSVSGGEQYF | TGTGCCAGCAGCGTATCAGGGGGCGAGCAGTACTTC
12 | - | TRBJ1-2 | TRBV12-3/TRBV12-4 | many | CASSFGTSGYTF | TGTGCCAGCAGTTTTGGTACTAGTGGCTACACCTTC
14 | TRBD1 | TRBJ1-5 | TRBV28 | few | CASSITGASQPQHF | TGTGCCAGCAGTATCACAGGGGCCAGTCAGCCCCAGCATTTT
14 | - | TRBJ1-2 | TRBV19 | - | CASRAGSQPGGYTF | TGTGCCAGTAGAGCCGGGTCTCAACCGGGAGGCTACACCTTC
15 | - | TRBJ1-3 | TRBV21-1 | many | CASSIEGSSGNTIYF | TGTGCCAGCAGCATTGAGGGGAGCTCTGGAAACACCATATATTTT
15 | - | TRBJ2-7 | TRBV9 | - | CASSSSAADPVGQYF | TGTGCCAGCAGCTCCTCGGCAGCTGATCCGGTTGGGCAGTACTTC
15 | - | TRBJ1-2 | TRBV7-2 | few | CASSLVSGANYGYTF | TGTGCCAGCAGCTTAGTATCAGGGGCTAACTATGGCTACACCTTC
12 | - | TRBJ1-5 | TRBV7-9 | many | CASSASGAAQHF | TGTGCCAGCAGCGCCTCTGGGGCAGCCCAGCATTTT
14 | TRBD2 | TRBJ2-1 | TRBV29-1 | few | CSVDRTSGGAAQFF | TGCAGCGTTGATCGTACTAGCGGGGGGGCTGCGCAGTTCTTC
15 | TRBD2 | TRBJ2-2 | TRBV5-1 | few | CASSQTSGVSGELFF | TGCGCCAGCAGCCAAACTAGCGGGGTCTCCGGGGAGCTGTTTTTT
15 | - | TRBJ2-5 | TRBV4-3 | - | CASSRERAAQETQYF | TGCGCCAGCAGCCGTGAGAGGGCCGCCCAAGAGACCCAGTACTTC
15 | - | TRBJ2-1 | TRBV7-2 | many | CASSFSAASYNEQFF | TGTGCCAGCAGCTTTTCAGCGGCCTCCTACAATGAGCAGTTCTTC
14 | - | TRBJ1-5 | TRBV2 | - | CASRQDLGNQPQHF | TGTGCCAGCCGCCAGGATTTGGGCAATCAGCCCCAGCATTTT
16 | TRBD2 | TRBJ2-1 | TRBV6-2/TRBV6-3 | many | CASSLDRLAPYNEQFF | TGTGCCAGCAGTCTAGATCGACTAGCGCCCTACAATGAGCAGTTCTTC
15 | TRBD2 | TRBJ2-1 | TRBV12-5 | - | CASALGLAGGDEQFF | TGTGCTAGTGCCCTAGGACTAGCGGGGGGGGATGAGCAGTTCTTC
15 | TRBD1 | TRBJ1-1 | TRBV29-1 | many | CSVVGQGIRNTEAFF | TGCAGCGTGGTAGGACAGGGGATTCGGAACACTGAAGCTTTCTTT
12 | TRBD2 | TRBJ2-5 | TRBV11-2 | - | CASRSGGETQYF | TGTGCCAGCAGAAGCGGGGGGGAGACCCAGTACTTC
14 | - | TRBJ2-7 | TRBV4-1 | many | CASSQDPGPFEQYF | TGCGCCAGCAGCCAAGATCCCGGACCTTTCGAGCAGTACTTC
10 | - | TRBJ1-5 | TRBV18 | many | CASSDQPQHF | TGTGCCAGCTCAGACCAGCCCCAGCATTTT
13 | - | TRBJ1-5 | TRBV6-2/TRBV6-3 | few | CASSYSKWQPQHF | TGTGCCAGCAGTTACTCGAAATGGCAGCCCCAGCATTTT
11 | - | TRBJ2-3 | TRBV12-3/TRBV12-4 | once | CASSLKFGQYF | TGTGCCAGCAGTTTAAAGTTTGGGCAGTATTTT
16 | - | TRBJ2-5 | TRBV11-2 | few | CASSSLLGSGLETQYF | TGTGCCAGCAGCTCGCTATTAGGATCGGGGTTGGAGACCCAGTACTTC
16 | - | TRBJ1-2 | TRBV6-5 | many | CASSYHSSGQIYGYTF | TGTGCCAGCAGTTACCACTCTTCAGGACAGATCTATGGCTACACCTTC
12 | - | TRBJ1-1 | TRBV7-9 | many | CASRSDRNEAFF | TGTGCCAGCAGATCGGACCGGAATGAAGCTTTCTTT
15 | TRBD1 | TRBJ2-1 | TRBV12-3/TRBV12-4 | - | CASRFTGVWGNEQFF | TGTGCCAGCAGATTCACAGGGGTTTGGGGAAATGAGCAGTTCTTC
14 | TRBD1 | TRBJ2-3 | TRBV5-1 | many | CASSLDRVYDTQYF | TGCGCCAGCAGCTTAGACAGGGTGTACGATACGCAGTATTTT
12 | - | TRBJ1-6 | TRBV6-2/TRBV6-3 | - | CASDRGRSPLHF | TGTGCCAGCGATCGGGGGAGGTCACCCCTCCACTTT